A selection of T cell receptor beta chains follows, all from one sample in a study of T cells in Graves' hyperthyroidism and ophthalmopathy. TCRdb re-called the multiplex PCR reads with MiXCR, one entry per CDR3 protein. The table has approximately 410,000 distinct CDR3 sequences, around 13% seen once. The sequenced sample was blood. These receptors were taken from a woman under 30 with Graves' hyperthyroidism. Both conserved end residues are part of each CDR3. Not every row has a clone size; where given, it reads once, few, many or a size class.

V gene	clone size	CDR3 protein
TRBV9	few	CASSDDGRAQYF
TRBV7-9	NA	CASSRRQGVSDTQYF
TRBV28	many	CASARGETQYF
TRBV20-1	NA	CSASKGAGRMNTEAFF
TRBV5-1	few	CASSLDQGVIYEQYF
TRBV11-2	many	CASSFYLAGHNEQFF
TRBV29-1	many	CSVVSDRVNEQFF
TRBV5-6	few	CASSPNRGEVNTEAFF
TRBV27	many	CASSSWTSGSAQETQYF
TRBV15	many	CATSRGTDPFNEQFF
TRBV12-3/TRBV12-4	many	CASRSGRNSPLHF
TRBV7-9	many	CASSLQTSAFSTDTQYF
TRBV4-2	many	CASSQVGASTDTQYF
TRBV28	many	CASSLLPGGPHNEQFF
TRBV18	many	CASSPPGQAETQYF